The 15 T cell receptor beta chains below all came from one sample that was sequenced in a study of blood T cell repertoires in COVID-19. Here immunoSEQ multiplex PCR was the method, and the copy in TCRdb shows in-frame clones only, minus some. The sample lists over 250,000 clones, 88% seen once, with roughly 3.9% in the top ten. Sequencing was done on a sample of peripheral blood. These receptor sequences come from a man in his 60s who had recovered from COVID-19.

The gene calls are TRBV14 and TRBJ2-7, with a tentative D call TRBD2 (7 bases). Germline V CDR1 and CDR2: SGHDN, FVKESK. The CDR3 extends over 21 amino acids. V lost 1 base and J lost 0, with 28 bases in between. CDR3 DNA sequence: TGTGCCAGCAGCCAAGGTAGTTGGGGGGGCGGCCGGACCCATAGCTCCTACGAGCAGTACTTC. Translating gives CASSQGSWGGGRTHSSYEQYF.

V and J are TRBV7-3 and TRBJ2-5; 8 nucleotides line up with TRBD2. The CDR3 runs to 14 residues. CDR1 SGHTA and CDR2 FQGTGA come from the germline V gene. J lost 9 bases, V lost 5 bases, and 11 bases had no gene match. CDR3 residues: CASSLGLGGSPQYF. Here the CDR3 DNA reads TGTGCCAGCAGCCTGGGACTAGGGGGGTCGCCCCAGTACTTC.

CDR3 protein: CASSQDRGGNTIYF. Here the CDR3 DNA reads TGTGCCAGCAGCCAGGACAGGGGAGGAAACACCATATATTTT. V and J are TRBV7-2 and TRBJ1-3; 9 bases are shared with TRBD1. The CDR3 runs to 14 residues. In germline, CDR1 is SGHTA, CDR2 FQGNSA. The V segment lost 5 bases and the J segment 4 bases; nucleotides outside the gene matches: 3. Combining the CDR3 with reference TRBV7-2 and TRBJ1-3 gives the whole variable domain GAGVSQSPSNKVTEKGKDVELRCDPISGHTALYWYRQSLGQGLEFLIYFQGNSAPDKSGLPSDRFSAERTGGSVSTLTIQRTQQEDSAVYLCASSQDRGGNTIYFGEGSWLTVV.

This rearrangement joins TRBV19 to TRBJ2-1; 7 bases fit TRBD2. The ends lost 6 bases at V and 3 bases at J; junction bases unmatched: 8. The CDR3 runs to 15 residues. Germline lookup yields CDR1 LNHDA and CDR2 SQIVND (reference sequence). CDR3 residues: CASSTLATFYNEQFF. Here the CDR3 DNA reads TGTGCCAGTAGCACACTAGCGACGTTCTACAATGAGCAGTTCTTC.

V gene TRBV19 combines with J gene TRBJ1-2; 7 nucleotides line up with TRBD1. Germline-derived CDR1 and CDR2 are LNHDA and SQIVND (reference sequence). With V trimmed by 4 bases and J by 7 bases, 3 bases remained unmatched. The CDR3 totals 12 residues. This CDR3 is CASSTGQSGYTF. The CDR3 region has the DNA TGTGCCAGTAGTACGGGACAGTCTGGCTACACCTTC.

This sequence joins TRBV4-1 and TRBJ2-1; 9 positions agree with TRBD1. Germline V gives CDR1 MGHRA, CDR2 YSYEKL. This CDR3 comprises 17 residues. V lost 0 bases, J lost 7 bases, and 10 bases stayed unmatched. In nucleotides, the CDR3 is TGCGCCAGCAGCCAAGATCGCGGGACAGGGAGCCGGAATGAGCAGTTCTTC. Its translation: CASSQDRGTGSRNEQFF.

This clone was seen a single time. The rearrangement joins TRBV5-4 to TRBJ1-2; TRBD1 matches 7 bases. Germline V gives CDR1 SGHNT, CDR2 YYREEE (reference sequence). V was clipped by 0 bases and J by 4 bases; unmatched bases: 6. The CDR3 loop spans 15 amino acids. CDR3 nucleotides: TGTGCCAGCAGCTTGGGGGGACAGTTTTTCTATGGCTACACCTTC. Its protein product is CASSLGGQFFYGYTF.

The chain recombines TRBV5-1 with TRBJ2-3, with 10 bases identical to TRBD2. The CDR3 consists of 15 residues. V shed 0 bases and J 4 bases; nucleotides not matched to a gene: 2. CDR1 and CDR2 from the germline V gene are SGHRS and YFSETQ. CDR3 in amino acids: CASSLERGGSDTQYF. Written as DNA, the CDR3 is TGCGCCAGCAGCTTGGAGCGGGGGGGCTCAGATACGCAGTATTTT.

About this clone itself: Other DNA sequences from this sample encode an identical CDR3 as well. The CDR3 protein is CASSLVAGGADTQYF. The CDR3 region has the DNA TGTGCCAGCAGCTTAGTAGCGGGGGGTGCAGATACGCAGTATTTT. V gene TRBV7-9 combines with J gene TRBJ2-3; 10 bases fit TRBD2. Unmatched junction bases numbered 2, after V lost 1 base and J lost 4 bases. The CDR3 runs 15 residues. Looked up from germline, CDR1 is SEHNR and CDR2 is FQNEAQ (reference sequence).

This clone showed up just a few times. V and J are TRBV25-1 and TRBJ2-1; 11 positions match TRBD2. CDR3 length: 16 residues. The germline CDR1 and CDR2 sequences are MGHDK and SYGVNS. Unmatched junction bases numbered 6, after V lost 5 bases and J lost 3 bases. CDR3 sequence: CASSNSGGERYNEQFF. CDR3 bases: TGTGCCAGCAGTAATAGCGGGGGGGAACGCTACAATGAGCAGTTCTTC.

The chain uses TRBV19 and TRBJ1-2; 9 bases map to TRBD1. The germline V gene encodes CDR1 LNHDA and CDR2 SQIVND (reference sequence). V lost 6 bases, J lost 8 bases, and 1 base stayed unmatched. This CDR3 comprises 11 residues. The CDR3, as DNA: TGTGCCAGTAGAACAGGGGGCGGCTACACCTTC. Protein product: CASRTGGGYTF. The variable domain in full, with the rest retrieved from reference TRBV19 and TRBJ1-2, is DGGITQSPKYLFRKEGQNVTLSCEQNLNHDAMYWYRQDPGQGLRLIYYSQIVNDFQKGDIAEGYSVSREKKESFPLTVTSAQKNPTAFYLCASRTGGGYTFGSGTRLTVV.

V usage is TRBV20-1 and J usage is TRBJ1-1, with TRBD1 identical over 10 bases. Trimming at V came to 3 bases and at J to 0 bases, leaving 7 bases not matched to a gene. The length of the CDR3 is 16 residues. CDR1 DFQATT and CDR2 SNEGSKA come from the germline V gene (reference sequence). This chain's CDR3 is CSASKGQGIMNTEAFF. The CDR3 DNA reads TGCAGTGCTAGTAAGGGACAGGGGATTATGAACACTGAAGCTTTCTTT.

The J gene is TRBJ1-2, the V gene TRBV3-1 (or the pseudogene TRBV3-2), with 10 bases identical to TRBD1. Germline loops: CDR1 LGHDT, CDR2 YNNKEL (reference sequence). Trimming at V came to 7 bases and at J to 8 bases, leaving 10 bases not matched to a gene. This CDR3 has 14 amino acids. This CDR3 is CASTPGTGDWGYTF. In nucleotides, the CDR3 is TGTGCCAGCACCCCAGGGACAGGGGACTGGGGCTACACCTTC.

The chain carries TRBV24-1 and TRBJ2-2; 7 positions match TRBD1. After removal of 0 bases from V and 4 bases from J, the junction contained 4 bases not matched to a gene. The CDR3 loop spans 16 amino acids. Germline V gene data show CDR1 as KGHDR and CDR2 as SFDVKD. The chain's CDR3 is CATSDLPGGITGELFF. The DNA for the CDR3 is TGTGCCACCAGTGATTTGCCAGGGGGTATCACCGGGGAGCTGTTTTTT.

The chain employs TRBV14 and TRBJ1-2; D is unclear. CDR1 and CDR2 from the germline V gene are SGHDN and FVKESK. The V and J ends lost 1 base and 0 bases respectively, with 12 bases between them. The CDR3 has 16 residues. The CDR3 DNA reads TGTGCCAGCAGCCAAGGATCCGGCAGGACTAACTATGGCTACACCTTC. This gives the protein CASSQGSGRTNYGYTF.